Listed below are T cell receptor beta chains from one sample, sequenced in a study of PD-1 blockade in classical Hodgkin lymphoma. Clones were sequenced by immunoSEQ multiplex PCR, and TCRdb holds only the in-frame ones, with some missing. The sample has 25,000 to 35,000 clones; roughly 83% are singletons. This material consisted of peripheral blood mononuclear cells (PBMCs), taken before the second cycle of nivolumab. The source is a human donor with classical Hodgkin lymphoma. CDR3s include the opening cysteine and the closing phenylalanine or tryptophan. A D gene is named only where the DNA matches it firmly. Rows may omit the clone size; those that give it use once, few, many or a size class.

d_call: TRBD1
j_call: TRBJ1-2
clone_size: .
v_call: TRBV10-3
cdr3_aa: CAINQPDRTYGYTF
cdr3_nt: TGTGCCATCAATCAACCGGACAGGACCTATGGCTACACCTTC

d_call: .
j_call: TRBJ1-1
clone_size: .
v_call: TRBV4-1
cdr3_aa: CASSQDGANEAFF
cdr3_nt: TGCGCCAGCAGCCAAGATGGGGCAAACGAAGCTTTCTTT

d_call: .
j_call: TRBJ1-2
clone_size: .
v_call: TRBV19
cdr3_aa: CASSPLGVYGYTF
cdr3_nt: TGTGCCAGTAGTCCTTTAGGGGTGTATGGCTACACCTTC

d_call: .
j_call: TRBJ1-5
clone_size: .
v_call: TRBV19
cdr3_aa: CASSILDQPQHF
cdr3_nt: TGTGCCAGTAGTATCCTTGATCAGCCCCAGCATTTT

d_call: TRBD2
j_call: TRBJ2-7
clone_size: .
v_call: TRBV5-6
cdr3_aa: CASSLSGSGKQYF
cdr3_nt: TGTGCCAGCAGCTTGTCTGGTAGCGGGAAGCAGTACTTC

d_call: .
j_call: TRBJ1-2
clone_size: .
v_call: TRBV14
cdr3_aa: CASSLTAGGAGGYTF
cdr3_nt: TGTGCCAGCAGCCTGACAGCGGGGGGGGCCGGTGGCTACACCTTC

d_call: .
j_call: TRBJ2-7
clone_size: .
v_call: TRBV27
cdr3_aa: CASGESSFDYEQYF
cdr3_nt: TGTGCCAGCGGTGAGTCTTCCTTCGACTACGAGCAGTACTTC

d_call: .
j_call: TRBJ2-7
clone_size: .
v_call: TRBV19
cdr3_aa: CASSISSSQGYEQYF
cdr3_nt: TGTGCCAGTAGTATAAGCTCGAGCCAGGGATACGAGCAGTACTTC

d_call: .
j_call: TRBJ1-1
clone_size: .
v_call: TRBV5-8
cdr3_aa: CASSFLREAFF
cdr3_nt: TGTGCCAGCAGCTTTTTGCGAGAAGCTTTCTTT

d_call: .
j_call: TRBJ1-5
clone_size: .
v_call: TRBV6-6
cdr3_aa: CASSYSAGDQPQHF
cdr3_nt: TGTGCCAGCAGTTACTCGGCGGGGGATCAGCCCCAGCATTTT

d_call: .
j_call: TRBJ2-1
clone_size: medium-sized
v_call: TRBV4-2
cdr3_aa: CASSQDPGGTTYNEQFF
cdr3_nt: TGTGCCAGCAGCCAAGACCCTGGGGGGACAACCTACAATGAGCAGTTCTTC

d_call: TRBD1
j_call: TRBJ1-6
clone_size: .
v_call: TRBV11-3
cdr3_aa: CASSFAGTENSPLHF
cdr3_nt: TGTGCCAGCAGCTTCGCCGGGACAGAGAATTCACCCCTCCACTTT

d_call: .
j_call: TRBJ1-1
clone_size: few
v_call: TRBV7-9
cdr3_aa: CASTKLDTRNTEAFF
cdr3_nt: TGTGCCAGCACCAAATTGGACACACGAAACACTGAAGCTTTCTTT

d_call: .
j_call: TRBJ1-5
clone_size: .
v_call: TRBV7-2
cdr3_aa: CASSLDVRRQPQHF
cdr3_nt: TGTGCCAGCAGCTTAGACGTCCGTCGTCAGCCCCAGCATTTT

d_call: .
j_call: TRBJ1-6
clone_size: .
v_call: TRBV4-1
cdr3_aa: CASSQPSRNSPLHF
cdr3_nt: TGCGCCAGCAGCCAACCCTCCCGGAATTCACCCCTCCACTTT

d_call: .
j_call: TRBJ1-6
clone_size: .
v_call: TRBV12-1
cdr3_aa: CASSFPAGNNSPLHF
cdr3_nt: TGTGCCAGCAGCTTTCCCGCAGGGAATAATTCACCCCTCCACTTT

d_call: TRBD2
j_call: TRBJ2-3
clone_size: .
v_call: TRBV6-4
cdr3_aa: CASSEAGGTDTQYF
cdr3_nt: TGTGCCAGCAGTGAAGCGGGGGGCACAGATACGCAGTATTTT

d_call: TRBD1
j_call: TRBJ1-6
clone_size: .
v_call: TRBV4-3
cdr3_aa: CASSQGHRGFNSPLHF
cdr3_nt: TGCGCCAGCAGCCAAGGGCACAGGGGGTTTAATTCACCCCTCCACTTT

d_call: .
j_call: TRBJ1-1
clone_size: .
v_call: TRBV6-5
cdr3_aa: CASSLTENTEAFF
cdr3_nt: TGTGCCAGCAGTTTAACAGAAAACACTGAAGCTTTCTTT

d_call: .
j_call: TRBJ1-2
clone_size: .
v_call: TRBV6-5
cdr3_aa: CASSVQGNYGYTF
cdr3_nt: TGTGCCAGCAGTGTACAGGGAAACTATGGCTACACCTTC

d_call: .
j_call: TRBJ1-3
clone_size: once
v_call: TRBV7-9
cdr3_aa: CASSQGVNTIYF
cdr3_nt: TGTGCCAGCAGCCAAGGGGTAAACACCATATATTTT

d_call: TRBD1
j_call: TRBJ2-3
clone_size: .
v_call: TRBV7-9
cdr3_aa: CASSLATGADTQYF
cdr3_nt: TGTGCCAGCAGCTTAGCGACAGGGGCAGATACGCAGTATTTT

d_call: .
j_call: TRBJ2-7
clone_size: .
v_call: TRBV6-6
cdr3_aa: CASSIYSGSEQYF
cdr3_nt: TGTGCCAGCAGTATCTACTCGGGGAGCGAGCAGTACTTC

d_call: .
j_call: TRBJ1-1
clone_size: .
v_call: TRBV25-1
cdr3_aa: CASSENPGGDEAFF
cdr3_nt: TGTGCCAGCAGCGAAAACCCGGGGGGGGATGAAGCTTTCTTT

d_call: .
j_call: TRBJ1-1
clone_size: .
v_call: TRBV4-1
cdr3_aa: CASSLGPVNTEAFF
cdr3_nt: TGCGCCAGCAGCTTGGGACCGGTGAACACTGAAGCTTTCTTT

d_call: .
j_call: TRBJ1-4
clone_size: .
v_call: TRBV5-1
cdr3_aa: CASSALQGTNEKLFF
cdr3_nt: TGCGCCAGCAGCGCGCTACAAGGGACTAATGAAAAACTGTTTTTT

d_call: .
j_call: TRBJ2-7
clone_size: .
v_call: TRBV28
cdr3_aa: CASSSTLWSYEQYF
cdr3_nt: TGTGCCAGCAGTTCAACCCTTTGGTCCTACGAGCAGTACTTC

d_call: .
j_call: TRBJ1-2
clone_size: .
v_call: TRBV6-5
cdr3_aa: CASKERNYGYTF
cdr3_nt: TGTGCCAGCAAGGAGAGGAACTATGGCTACACCTTC

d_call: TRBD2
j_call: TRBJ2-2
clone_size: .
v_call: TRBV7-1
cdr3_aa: CASSLAGGRTNTGELFF
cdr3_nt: TGTGCCAGCAGCTTAGCGGGGGGACGAACGAACACCGGGGAGCTGTTTTTT